Listed here are 8 T cell receptor beta chains from one sample, sequenced in a study of cytomegalovirus exposure and HLA in healthy donors. This PCR relied on a set of 60 Vbeta primers and 13 Jbeta primers. The method was immunoSEQ multiplex PCR; TCRdb's version includes in-frame clones alone and lacks a portion of them. The repertoire includes some 110,000 clones, about 70% of them detected once, and nearly 0.9% sits in the top ten. Sequenced: PBMCs. These receptor sequences come from a woman under 40 in good health and CMV-seronegative.

This sequence joins TRBV15 and TRBJ1-3; TRBD1 agrees at 10 bases. This CDR3 region has 16 residues. The germline V gene has CDR1 LNHNV and CDR2 YYDKDF (reference sequence). The V gene end was trimmed by 5 bases and the J gene end by 8 bases; junction bases not matched to a gene: 12. CDR3 sequence reads: CATSLLGAGQGHTIYF. Written as DNA, the CDR3 is TGTGCCACCAGCCTCCTCGGAGCGGGACAGGGGCACACCATATATTTT.

V is TRBV30 and J is TRBJ1-1; D ambiguous. Trimming left V 3 bases short and J 8 bases short, with 16 bases between. Germline assignment: CDR1 GTSNPN and CDR2 SVGIG (reference sequence). The CDR3 length is 13 residues. The DNA for the CDR3 is TGTGCCTGGAGGAGAGACACTGCCAGGGAAGCTTTCTTT. Protein sequence: CAWRRDTAREAFF. Full variable domain (remainder filled in from reference TRBV30 and TRBJ1-1): SQTIHQWPATLVQPVGSPLSLECTVEGTSNPNLYWYRQAAGRGLQLLFYSVGIGQISSEVPQNLSASRPQDRQFILSSKKLLLSDSGFYLCAWRRDTAREAFFGQGTRLTVV.

The chain uses TRBV9 and TRBJ1-1, with TRBD1 as a possible D gene (5 bases). V lost 4 bases and J lost 0, with 10 bases in between. The CDR3 has 14 amino acids. Germline V gives CDR1 SGDLS, CDR2 YYNGEE. The CDR3 nucleotides read TGTGCCAGCAGCCCTCGACAGCTGAACACTGAAGCTTTCTTT. Translated: CASSPRQLNTEAFF.

V gene TRBV6-5 combines with J gene TRBJ2-1; TRBD2 agrees at 8 bases. V lost 8 bases and J lost 8; bases outside the gene matches: 11. The germline CDR1 and CDR2 sequences are MNHEY and SVGAGI. This CDR3 region has 14 residues. CDR3 sequence: CASRAGEWSHEQFF. DNA of the CDR3: TGTGCCAGCCGAGCGGGAGAGTGGTCGCATGAGCAGTTCTTC.

The chain carries TRBV6-5 and TRBJ2-7; D perhaps matches TRBD2 (5 bases). Trimming shortened V by 7 bases and J by 3 bases, and 16 bases separated the two germline ends. The germline V gene encodes CDR1 MNHEY and CDR2 SVGAGI. The CDR3 is made up of 14 amino acids. CDR3 protein: CASTKWESGYEQYF. The CDR3 DNA reads as TGTGCCAGCACCAAGTGGGAGTCAGGCTACGAGCAGTACTTC.

On this clone: One junction end disagrees with the germline gene, perhaps due to a read error. The J gene is TRBJ1-1, the V gene TRBV11-2; D is undetermined. This CDR3 has 14 amino acids. CDR1 is SGHAT, CDR2 FQNNGV, per germline. For the CDR3, the DNA is TGTGCCAGCAGCTTAGGTAGCCGGAACGCTGAAGCTTTCTTT. It translates to CASSLGSRNAEAFF.

This clone has more than one count but fewer than ten. The genes are TRBV4-2 and TRBJ1-1; tentatively, D is TRBD1 (6 bases). V lost 5 bases and J lost 5, with 21 bases in between. In germline, CDR1 is LGHNA, CDR2 YNFKEQ. The CDR3 runs 16 residues. For the CDR3, the DNA is TGTGCCAGCAGCTCCTCCCTACCAGGGGAACGGACTGAAGCTTTCTTT. It is translated as CASSSSLPGERTEAFF.

This rearrangement joins TRBV5-8 to TRBJ2-3, with D maybe TRBD2 (6 bases). Deletions cut 7 bases from V and 4 bases from J, with 10 bases between. Germline CDR1 SGHTS, CDR2 YDEGEE. The CDR3 has 12 residues. The CDR3 region is CASSRRADTQYF. The CDR3 DNA reads TGTGCCAGCTCGCGGAGGGCAGATACGCAGTATTTT.